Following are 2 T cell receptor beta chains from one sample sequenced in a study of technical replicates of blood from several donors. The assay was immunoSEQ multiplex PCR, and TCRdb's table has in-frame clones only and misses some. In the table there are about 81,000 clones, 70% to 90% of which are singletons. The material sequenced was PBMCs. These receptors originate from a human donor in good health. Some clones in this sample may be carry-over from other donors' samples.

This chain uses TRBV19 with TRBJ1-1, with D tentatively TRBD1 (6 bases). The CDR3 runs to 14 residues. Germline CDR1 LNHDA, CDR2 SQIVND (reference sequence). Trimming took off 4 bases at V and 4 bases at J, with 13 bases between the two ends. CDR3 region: CASSSTGTGTEAFF. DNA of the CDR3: TGTGCCAGTAGTAGTACAGGGACGGGCACTGAAGCTTTCTTT.

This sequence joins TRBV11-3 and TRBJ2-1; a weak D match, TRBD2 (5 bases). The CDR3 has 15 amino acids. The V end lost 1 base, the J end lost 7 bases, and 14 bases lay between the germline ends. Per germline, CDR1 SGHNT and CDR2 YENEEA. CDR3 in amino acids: CASSLAGSIGNEQFF. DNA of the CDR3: TGTGCCAGCAGCTTAGCGGGGAGTATTGGTAATGAGCAGTTCTTC.